The next 32 T cell receptor beta chains were all read from a single sample in a study of shared clonotypes between healthy human individuals. As defined, naive CD8 cells were CD45RO-negative and positively selected for CCR7, with terminally differentiated effector memory CD45RA+ cells excluded. Some clones are missing from TCRdb's copy, which holds only in-frame ones; the method was immunoSEQ multiplex PCR. Among about 700,000 clones listed, about 91% were seen once. The material sequenced was naive CD8+ T cells sorted from blood. Receptors were obtained from a man in his thirties or forties in good health.

The chain carries TRBV7-9 and TRBJ1-4; 8 nucleotides align to TRBD1. Germline V gene sequence: CDR1 SEHNR, CDR2 FQNEAQ (reference sequence). The CDR3 consists of 16 residues. The V gene end was trimmed by 4 bases and the J gene end by 0 bases; junction bases not matched to a gene: 4. The CDR3 loop reads CASSWGTGSTNEKLFF. The CDR3 coding sequence is TGTGCCAGCAGCTGGGGGACAGGTTCAACTAATGAAAAACTGTTTTTT.

The genes are TRBV7-9 and TRBJ2-5; TRBD2 matches 8 bases. The CDR3 consists of 14 residues. The ends lost 4 bases at V and 5 bases at J; junction bases unmatched: 6. The V gene's germline CDR1 is SEHNR and CDR2 FQNEAQ (reference sequence). DNA of the CDR3: TGTGCCAGCAGCTCCAGACTAGCGTGGGAGACCCAGTACTTC. This encodes CASSSRLAWETQYF.

The rearrangement uses TRBV7-6 and TRBJ2-7, with 10 bases fitting TRBD2. Trimming cost V 5 bases and J 3 bases; bases outside gene matches: 13. In germline, CDR1 is SGHVS, CDR2 FNYEAQ. The CDR3 is made up of 17 amino acids. The CDR3 is CASSPGPPSGGNYEQYF. The DNA for the CDR3 is TGTGCCAGCAGCCCAGGACCCCCTAGCGGGGGTAACTACGAGCAGTACTTC.

CDR3 region: CASSLSVTGSGYYEQYF. As DNA, the CDR3 is TGTGCCAGCAGCTTATCGGTGACGGGGAGTGGTTACTACGAGCAGTACTTC. The V call is TRBV7-9, the J call TRBJ2-7; tentatively, D is TRBD2 (5 bases). The germline V and J ends were trimmed by 2 bases and 3 bases, with 20 bases remaining between them. The CDR3 has 17 residues. In germline, CDR1 is SEHNR, CDR2 FQNEAQ (reference sequence).

This clone has more than one count but fewer than ten. J is TRBJ1-4 and V is TRBV2; 7 bases map to TRBD1. V lost 3 bases to trimming and J lost 5 bases; unmatched junction nucleotides: 6. This CDR3 has 15 residues. Germline V lookup: CDR1 SNHLY, CDR2 FYNNEI. The CDR3 DNA reads TGTGCCAGCAGTGACCCGGGACAGCGAAATGAAAAACTGTTTTTT. Its translation is CASSDPGQRNEKLFF.

This clone came up once. The rearrangement links TRBV28 to TRBJ2-7; 10 positions match TRBD1. The V and J ends lost 2 bases and 4 bases, in that order; junction bases with no gene match: 8. Germline V gene data show CDR1 as MDHEN and CDR2 as SYDVKM. The CDR3 sequence is 16 residues long. The CDR3 reads CASSLRPRDRGYEQYF. The CDR3 DNA follows: TGTGCCAGCAGTTTAAGGCCCCGGGACAGGGGTTACGAGCAGTACTTC.

In this sample, this clone turned up once. The sample has other DNA sequences that encode this CDR3 too. J is TRBJ2-7 and V is TRBV11-1, with 11 bases fitting TRBD2. Germline CDR1 reads SGHAT; CDR2 reads FQDESV (reference sequence). The CDR3 has 15 residues. The J segment lost 3 bases and the V segment lost 5 bases, leaving 6 bases of the junction unmatched. The CDR3 region has the DNA TGTGCCAGCAGCCCAGGGACTAGCGGTCGCTACGAGCAGTACTTC. This encodes CASSPGTSGRYEQYF.

This chain uses TRBV10-3 with TRBJ2-2, with 13 bases matching TRBD2. Germline V lookup: CDR1 ENHRY, CDR2 SYGVKD. This CDR3 is built from 18 residues. The V segment lost 8 bases and the J segment 2 bases; nucleotides outside the gene matches: 11. The CDR3 here is CAIPAGTSGIGNTGELFF. The CDR3 DNA sequence: TGTGCCATCCCGGCCGGGACTAGCGGGATAGGTAACACCGGGGAGCTGTTTTTT.

This rearrangement joins TRBV7-9 to TRBJ1-3, with unresolved D. The CDR3 loop spans 15 amino acids. Trimming took off 6 bases at V and 0 bases at J, with 12 bases between the two ends. Germline lookup yields CDR1 SEHNR and CDR2 FQNEAQ (reference sequence). The CDR3 loop reads CASSTDWSSGNTIYF. The CDR3 bases are TGTGCCAGCAGTACAGACTGGAGCTCTGGAAACACCATATATTTT.

A word on this clone: Other DNA sequences of this sample code for an identical CDR3. The chain joins TRBV15 to TRBJ2-1; D unresolved. The ends were cut back, 0 bases at V and 6 bases at J, with 6 bases in the middle. This CDR3 is 13 amino acids long. The germline gives CDR1 LNHNV, CDR2 YYDKDF (reference sequence). DNA for the CDR3: TGTGCCACCAGCAGAGATTTAAGCAATGAGCAGTTCTTC. This codes for CATSRDLSNEQFF.

V usage is TRBV7-9 and J usage is TRBJ1-3; 8 bases line up with TRBD1. CDR1 is SEHNR and CDR2 is FQNEAQ in the germline V gene (reference sequence). V lost 3 bases and J lost 5; bases outside the gene matches: 6. The CDR3 covers 15 residues. The CDR3 here is CASSFTGTGRNTIYF. CDR3 sequence (DNA): TGTGCCAGCAGCTTCACCGGGACAGGAAGAAACACCATATATTTT.

The rearrangement uses TRBV7-9 and TRBJ2-1, with 14 bases aligning to TRBD2. There are 19 residues in the CDR3. Losses at the gene ends were 1 base for V and 2 bases for J; bases not matched to a gene: 7. Per germline, CDR1 SEHNR and CDR2 FQNEAQ (reference sequence). DNA of the CDR3: TGTGCCAGCAGCTTAGAGGCCGGGACTAGCGGGAGCCCCTACAATGAGCAGTTCTTC. Protein sequence: CASSLEAGTSGSPYNEQFF. Filled out from reference TRBV7-9 and TRBJ2-1, the complete variable domain reads DTGVSQNPRHKITKRGQNVTFRCDPISEHNRLYWYRQTLGQGPEFLTYFQNEAQLEKSRLLSDRFSAERPKGSFSTLEIQRTEQGDSAMYLCASSLEAGTSGSPYNEQFFGPGTRLTVL.

The chain is built from TRBV6-5 and TRBJ2-1, with no clear D. Looked up from germline, CDR1 is MNHEY and CDR2 is SVGAGI. The CDR3 loop spans 14 amino acids. Trimming removed 2 bases at V and 10 bases at J, with 15 bases between. In DNA form, the CDR3 reads TGTGCCAGCAGTTACCTCCTGAAGGGATCCGAGCAGTTCTTC. Protein sequence: CASSYLLKGSEQFF.

The chain joins TRBV6-1 to TRBJ2-5; 9 bases are a match to TRBD2. This CDR3 region has 15 residues. Germline V gene sequence: CDR1 MNHNS, CDR2 SASEGT. Germline trimming cut 6 bases from V and 2 bases from J; bases unmatched to any gene: 7. The CDR3: CASSPSGANQETQYF. The CDR3 DNA reads TGTGCCAGCAGCCCTAGCGGGGCTAATCAAGAGACCCAGTACTTC.

The rearrangement uses TRBV5-1 and TRBJ1-2; unclear D gene. Germline-derived CDR1 and CDR2 are SGHRS and YFSETQ. The CDR3 totals 14 residues. Between the trimmed V and J ends, which lost 7 bases and 4 bases, there was a span of 17 bases. In DNA form, the CDR3 reads TGCGCCAGCCAATTGCGGTGGGGATCCTATGGCTACACCTTC. It encodes CASQLRWGSYGYTF.

This clone was found a few times. This chain joins TRBV28 and TRBJ2-7; TRBD2 matches 13 bases. V trimming: 4 bases; J trimming: 7 bases; junction bases outside the gene matches: 16. Germline V CDR1 and CDR2: MDHEN, SYDVKM. CDR3 size: 18 residues. The CDR3 DNA sequence: TGTGCCAGCAGTTCCTCTTCTTCGACTAGCGGGGGGATCGGAGAGCAGTACTTC. Translating it yields CASSSSSSTSGGIGEQYF. The full variable domain, completed using reference TRBV28 and TRBJ2-7, is DVKVTQSSRYLVKRTGEKVFLECVQDMDHENMFWYRQDPGLGLRLIYFSYDVKMKEKGDIPEGYSVSREKKERFSLILESASTNQTSMYLCASSSSSSTSGGIGEQYFGPGTRLTVT.

V and J are TRBV27 and TRBJ2-7; D remains ambiguous. CDR1 and CDR2 from the germline V gene are MNHEY and SMNVEV (reference sequence). The CDR3 contains 15 residues. Trimming pared 6 bases from V and 5 bases from J, leaving 20 bases between. The CDR3 sequence is CASRPRPSGENEQYF. The CDR3 DNA sequence: TGTGCCAGCAGACCCCGGCCGTCCGGCGAAAACGAGCAGTACTTC.

This chain uses TRBV28 with TRBJ1-4; unclear D gene. The CDR3 has 15 amino acids. Trimming cost V 2 bases and J 3 bases, with 10 bases left between them. Germline V gives CDR1 MDHEN, CDR2 SYDVKM. CDR3 sequence (DNA): TGTGCCAGCAGTTTAGGGCCGGACTCTAATGAAAAACTGTTTTTT. It translates to CASSLGPDSNEKLFF.

J is TRBJ2-7 and V is TRBV29-1; no clear D. The CDR3 spans 12 residues. V lost 6 bases and J 0 bases, leaving 9 bases between the germline ends. Germline assignment: CDR1 SQVTM and CDR2 ANQGSEA. CDR3 nucleotides: TGCAGCGTCGTTGGCAACTCCTACGAGCAGTACTTC. Amino acid sequence: CSVVGNSYEQYF.

The chain links TRBV6-1 to TRBJ2-7, with TRBD1 matching over 9 bases. With V trimmed by 2 bases and J by 2 bases, 1 base remained unmatched. Germline V gives CDR1 MNHNS, CDR2 SASEGT. The CDR3 is 14 amino acids. CDR3 residues: CASSERDRAYEQYF. CDR3 coding DNA: TGTGCCAGCAGTGAACGGGACAGGGCCTACGAGCAGTACTTC.

The chain links TRBV28 to TRBJ1-1; TRBD1 agrees at 9 bases. The CDR3 spans 15 residues. CDR1 MDHEN and CDR2 SYDVKM come from the germline V gene. V was clipped by 5 bases and J by 0 bases; unmatched bases: 4. The DNA for the CDR3 is TGTGCCAGCAGTCCACAGGGGGCTCTGAACACTGAAGCTTTCTTT. It specifies CASSPQGALNTEAFF. The complete variable domain, with remaining parts taken from reference TRBV28 and TRBJ1-1, reads DVKVTQSSRYLVKRTGEKVFLECVQDMDHENMFWYRQDPGLGLRLIYFSYDVKMKEKGDIPEGYSVSREKKERFSLILESASTNQTSMYLCASSPQGALNTEAFFGQGTRLTVV.

This clone was picked up one time. The V gene is TRBV7-9, the J gene TRBJ2-7, with D tentatively TRBD1 (5 bases). This CDR3 has 13 residues. V was shortened by 3 bases and J by 3 bases, with 9 bases between the two germline ends. Germline-derived CDR1 and CDR2 are SEHNR and FQNEAQ (reference sequence). This CDR3 reads CASSFAGFYEQYF. The CDR3 DNA reads TGTGCCAGCAGCTTCGCAGGGTTCTACGAGCAGTACTTC.

The chain joins TRBV7-2 to TRBJ1-5; a weak D match, TRBD1 (5 bases). V was cut by 5 bases and J by 6 bases, with 8 bases left in between. The CDR3 runs 12 residues. Germline CDR1 is SGHTA and CDR2 is FQGNSA. Written as DNA, the CDR3 is TGTGCCAGCAGCCGGGGGACTCAGCCCCAGCATTTT. This codes for CASSRGTQPQHF.

This clone was seen a single time. The chain employs TRBV12-2 and TRBJ2-7; the table assigns TRBD2, which was not confirmed against the DNA. TRBV12-2 is a documented pseudogene. The CDR3 loop spans 16 amino acids. Here the CDR3 DNA reads TGTGCAAGTCGCTTAGCTAGCGGGAGGCCCCACTACGAGCAGTACTTC. This codes for CASRLASGRPHYEQYF.

The chain employs TRBV6-6 and TRBJ2-4, with D possibly TRBD2 on 5 matching bases. Per the germline V gene, CDR1 is MNHNY and CDR2 is SVGAGI (reference sequence). There are 16 residues in the CDR3. V lost 0 bases to trimming and J lost 14 bases, with 23 bases between them. CDR3 in amino acids: CASSYSREVENREEYF. DNA for the CDR3: TGTGCCAGCAGTTACTCGAGAGAAGTCGAAAACCGGGAAGAGTACTTC.

This clone was recorded only once. This chain joins TRBV10-3 and TRBJ2-5; D gene uncertain. The V and J ends lost 8 bases and 4 bases respectively, with 17 bases between them. The CDR3 contains 14 residues. Germline V CDR1 and CDR2: ENHRY, SYGVKD. The chain's CDR3 is CAIVGPRTRETQYF. DNA of the CDR3: TGTGCCATCGTTGGTCCTAGGACGAGAGAGACCCAGTACTTC.

There are a few counts of this clone. The J gene is TRBJ2-3, the V gene TRBV7-9; 9 bases match TRBD2. Per germline, CDR1 SEHNR and CDR2 FQNEAQ (reference sequence). This CDR3 comprises 16 residues. Trimming cost V 5 bases and J 0 bases; bases outside gene matches: 6. The CDR3 is CASSGPSGASTDTQYF. Written as DNA, the CDR3 is TGTGCCAGCAGCGGACCTAGCGGGGCTAGCACAGATACGCAGTATTTT.

The CDR3 sequence: CASSSRLARNEQFF. DNA for the CDR3: TGTGCCAGCAGCTCACGACTAGCGCGGAATGAGCAGTTCTTC. V and J are TRBV7-9 and TRBJ2-1; 8 positions agree with TRBD2. Germline V gene lookup returns CDR1 SEHNR and CDR2 FQNEAQ (reference sequence). The CDR3 covers 14 residues. J lost 7 bases, V lost 4 bases, and 6 bases had no gene match.

This clone was counted only a few times. The V call is TRBV15, the J call TRBJ2-7; D is ambiguous. V lost 1 base to trimming and J lost 6 bases, with 10 bases between them. CDR1 is LNHNV, CDR2 YYDKDF, per germline (reference sequence). The CDR3 extends over 13 amino acids. The CDR3 loop reads CATSRGPLGEQYF. The DNA for the CDR3 is TGTGCCACCAGCAGAGGTCCGCTAGGCGAGCAGTACTTC.

V usage is TRBV6-1 and J usage is TRBJ2-5; 9 bases line up with TRBD1. The CDR3 loop spans 13 amino acids. With V trimmed by 4 bases and J by 5 bases, 2 bases remained unmatched. Germline CDR1 and CDR2: MNHNS and SASEGT. The DNA for the CDR3 is TGTGCCAGCAGTGGGACAGGGGATGAGACCCAGTACTTC. Protein product: CASSGTGDETQYF.

V and J are TRBV28 and TRBJ1-5, with no clear D. The V gene lost 1 base and the J gene lost 4 bases, with 14 bases spanning the gap. This CDR3 has 16 residues. Germline V gene sequence: CDR1 MDHEN, CDR2 SYDVKM. The CDR3 loop is CASSLSPTVPNQPQHF. CDR3 DNA: TGTGCCAGCAGTTTATCCCCGACGGTTCCGAATCAGCCCCAGCATTTT.

The V gene is TRBV9, the J gene TRBJ2-7, with 10 nucleotides matching TRBD1. Germline V CDR1 and CDR2: SGDLS, YYNGEE. Germline trimming cut 3 bases from V and 5 bases from J; bases unmatched to any gene: 8. The CDR3 contains 15 residues. The CDR3 DNA sequence: TGTGCCAGCAGCGAGTCGGGACAGGGGTTCCACGAGCAGTACTTC. This gives the protein CASSESGQGFHEQYF.